This TCR beta chain was captured in a study of PD-1 blockade in classical Hodgkin lymphoma. In the study overall: Administration of nivolumab to patients was at 3 mg/kg intravenously every 2 weeks.

Method: immunoSEQ multiplex PCR; TCRdb's copy keeps in-frame clones and lacks some. In the table there are tens of thousands of clones, around 85% of which are singletons. In this sample, this clone is medium-sized. The antigen remains unidentified. Notes on the study in general: Prior to therapy, complete responders displayed diversity much like that of newly diagnosed patients. There was a significant rise in CD4+ TCR diversity by C4D1, with no such rise for CD8+. Relapsed/refractory patients reportedly had lower baseline diversity than newly diagnosed patients.

Documented time point: cycle 4 day 1 (C4D1), after five to seven weeks of nivolumab. There was relapse after autologous stem cell transplantation in every patient, and there was variation in brentuximab vedotin exposure. Thawed PBMCs yielded CD4+ T cells through magnetic negative selection. CDR1 and CDR2 from the germline V gene are SGDLS and YYNGEE. Trimming took 2 bases from V and 4 from J, leaving 9 bases between them. The length of the CDR3 is 13 residues. The clonotype was recovered from a human donor with classical Hodgkin lymphoma. The source material was CD4+ T cells from blood, sampled before the fourth cycle of nivolumab. This chain connects TRBV9 to TRBJ1-1; D call uncertain. In DNA, the CDR3 is TGTGCCAGCAGCGTCCGCCCGGGCACTGAAGCTTTCTTT. The encoded protein is CASSVRPGTEAFF.